These 26 T cell receptor beta chains were sequenced from one sample in a study of T cells after yellow fever vaccination. One entry per CDR3 protein, called by TCRdb with MiXCR from the 5' RACE reads. The table lists 200,000 to 250,000 distinct CDR3 sequences, about 3% of them singletons, with around 3% in the top ten. Sequencing used CD4+ T cells sorted from PBMCs, obtained 10 days after the yellow fever booster vaccination. The receptors shown here come from a man aged 18 to 35 who received the YFV17D yellow fever vaccine.

This clonotype has ten or more counts. This chain joins TRBV7-9 and TRBJ1-4; 10 positions agree with TRBD1. Looked up from germline, CDR1 is SEHNR and CDR2 is FQNEAQ (reference sequence). The CDR3 totals 14 residues. V lost 2 bases and J lost 7; bases outside the gene matches: 1. Here the CDR3 reads CASSLRTGGEKLFF. The CDR3 DNA sequence: TGTGCCAGCAGCTTAAGGACAGGGGGTGAAAAACTGTTTTTT.

This clonotype was recorded at least ten times. J is TRBJ2-7 and V is TRBV7-9; 8 nucleotides line up with TRBD1. Germline CDR1 reads SEHNR; CDR2 reads FQNEAQ (reference sequence). This CDR3 has 14 residues. The junction had 6 bases not matched to a gene; V was cut back by 4 bases and J by 4 bases. The CDR3 DNA is TGTGCCAGCAGCTATGGACAGGGTGGTTACGAGCAGTACTTC. Translating it yields CASSYGQGGYEQYF.

This clonotype was seen many times. V gene TRBV5-6 combines with J gene TRBJ2-1, with D unclear. The germline gives CDR1 SGHDT, CDR2 YYEEEE. CDR3 length: 13 amino acids. Trimming took off 1 base at V and 2 bases at J, with 4 bases between the two ends. The CDR3 is CASSLRAYNEQFF. CDR3 coding DNA: TGTGCCAGCAGCTTGAGGGCCTACAATGAGCAGTTCTTC.

This clonotype has more than one count but fewer than ten. This chain connects TRBV6-1 to TRBJ1-5; possible D gene TRBD1, 5 bases. Trimming removed 7 bases at V and 2 bases at J, with 12 bases between. This CDR3 is 14 amino acids long. Per germline, CDR1 MNHNS and CDR2 SASEGT. CDR3 DNA sequence: TGTGCCAGCAACGGGGGATTGGGCAATCAGCCCCAGCATTTT. Translated: CASNGGLGNQPQHF.

This clonotype turned up a few times. The rearrangement joins TRBV19 to TRBJ2-2, with 8 bases that match TRBD2. V shed 3 bases, J shed 0 bases, and the junction held 6 bases outside the gene matches. The CDR3 has 17 amino acids. Germline lookup yields CDR1 LNHDA and CDR2 SQIVND (reference sequence). Here the CDR3 reads CASSMGIAGTNTGELFF. Here the CDR3 DNA reads TGTGCCAGTAGTATGGGTATAGCGGGGACGAACACCGGGGAGCTGTTTTTT.

This clonotype was observed many times. The chain combines TRBV7-2 with TRBJ1-5; D is perhaps TRBD1 (5 bases). CDR3 length: 15 amino acids. Trimming cost V 1 base and J 5 bases, with 12 bases left between them. Per germline, CDR1 SGHTA and CDR2 FQGNSA. As DNA, the CDR3 is TGTGCCAGCAGCTTAGGAGGCAGGGCCTATCAGCCCCAGCATTTT. Translated: CASSLGGRAYQPQHF.

This clonotype showed up many times. The chain recombines TRBV7-7 with TRBJ1-1; 9 bases are a match to TRBD1. The trim removed 5 bases at V and 4 bases at J, leaving 2 bases unmatched. Germline CDR1 is SSHAT and CDR2 is FNYEAQ (reference sequence). The CDR3 extends over 13 amino acids. The CDR3 here is CASSVDRGTEAFF. The DNA for the CDR3 is TGTGCCAGCAGCGTGGACAGGGGCACTGAAGCTTTCTTT.

The chain employs TRBV12-3 or TRBV12-4 and TRBJ1-4; TRBD1 is a possible D gene (6 bases). V lost 2 bases to trimming and J lost 8 bases, with 15 bases between them. The CDR3 consists of 15 residues. The CDR3 DNA reads TGTGCCAGCAGTTTAAACCCCCAGGGGAACGAAAAACTGTTTTTT. Its protein is CASSLNPQGNEKLFF.

This chain joins TRBV6-5 and TRBJ2-3; D call uncertain. The CDR3 runs 15 residues. Germline values: CDR1 MNHEY, CDR2 SVGAGI. With 2 bases removed from V and 4 bases from J, the gap between germline ends came to 13 bases. DNA for the CDR3: TGTGCCAGCAGTTACGGGCCTCGAGCAGCAGATACGCAGTATTTT. It is translated as CASSYGPRAADTQYF.

The chain uses TRBV12-3 or TRBV12-4 and TRBJ2-7; D is unresolved. Trimming shortened V by 8 bases and J by 0 bases, and 8 bases separated the two germline ends. This CDR3 is 12 amino acids long. In DNA form, the CDR3 reads TGTGCCAGCGGCGGTCGCTCCTACGAGCAGTACTTC. Translating gives CASGGRSYEQYF.

The chain joins TRBV5-6 to TRBJ2-1; D gene unclear. The V gene lost 0 bases and the J gene lost 6 bases, with 16 bases spanning the gap. CDR1 is SGHDT, CDR2 YYEEEE, per germline. The CDR3 runs to 16 residues. The CDR3 DNA reads as TGTGCCAGCAGCTTGGTCGGGCAGTATGGCTCCAATGAGCAGTTCTTC. Encoded protein: CASSLVGQYGSNEQFF.

This clonotype turned up a few times. The gene calls are TRBV2 and TRBJ1-1; D perhaps matches TRBD1 (5 bases). This CDR3 is 15 amino acids long. Trimming pared 2 bases from V and 3 bases from J, leaving 13 bases between. Germline V gene lookup returns CDR1 SNHLY and CDR2 FYNNEI. CDR3 residues: CASSEQGGSYTEAFF. CDR3 in DNA: TGTGCCAGCAGTGAACAGGGAGGATCGTACACTGAAGCTTTCTTT.

This clonotype was found many times. The J gene is TRBJ2-1, the V gene TRBV4-2; D unclear. The germline V and J ends were trimmed by 0 bases and 9 bases, with 12 bases remaining between them. Per germline, CDR1 LGHNA and CDR2 YNFKEQ. This CDR3 contains 14 residues. The CDR3 bases are TGTGCCAGCAGCCAAGATCCTGTCATCCCTGAGCAGTTCTTC. Translating it yields CASSQDPVIPEQFF.

This clonotype was observed many times. V gene TRBV6-5 combines with J gene TRBJ2-3, with D unclear. Germline V gives CDR1 MNHEY, CDR2 SVGAGI. This CDR3 is built from 16 residues. Trimming cost V 0 bases and J 6 bases, with 16 bases left between them. CDR3 DNA: TGTGCCAGCAGTTACTCGGGTCGATTCAGATGGGATACGCAGTATTTT. Its translation is CASSYSGRFRWDTQYF.

The rearrangement links TRBV2 to TRBJ1-6; 9 nucleotides agree with TRBD1. The CDR3 length is 15 residues. CDR1 is SNHLY, CDR2 FYNNEI, per germline. V was pared by 6 bases and J by 10 bases, with 10 bases of the junction left unmatched. The CDR3 DNA is TGTGCCAGCAGGGACGGGGGACAGGGAAGGTCACCCCTCCACTTT. Translated, it gives CASRDGGQGRSPLHF.

The V call is TRBV20-1, the J call TRBJ2-1, with unresolved D. V was cut by 6 bases and J by 3 bases, with 6 bases left in between. The CDR3 has 11 amino acids. CDR1 DFQATT and CDR2 SNEGSKA come from the germline V gene (reference sequence). In DNA form, the CDR3 reads TGCAGTGCCCCGGACTACAATGAGCAGTTCTTC. It codes for CSAPDYNEQFF.

This clonotype was detected only a few times. The rearrangement uses TRBV5-4 and TRBJ2-3; D tentatively reads TRBD1 or TRBD2 (6 bases each). CDR3 size: 16 residues. The V gene lost 7 bases and the J gene lost 3 bases, with 21 bases spanning the gap. Germline CDR1 is SGHNT and CDR2 is YYREEE (reference sequence). DNA of the CDR3: TGTGCCAGCGGACGGAGGGGGGCCGGTGTGACAGATACGCAGTATTTT. Its protein is CASGRRGAGVTDTQYF. Supplemented by reference TRBV5-4 and TRBJ2-3, the full variable domain reads ETGVTQSPTHLIKTRGQQVTLRCSSQSGHNTVSWYQQALGQGPQFIFQYYREEENGRGNFPPRFSGLQFPNYSSELNVNALELDDSALYLCASGRRGAGVTDTQYFGPGTRLTVL.

The chain couples TRBV21-1 to TRBJ2-4; the table calls TRBD1, which could not be checked here. TRBV21-1 corresponds to a pseudogene. This CDR3 comprises 17 residues. The CDR3 region has the DNA TGTGCCAGCAGCAAAGATGGGGGGACGAGGTCCAAATACATTCATTACTTC. Its protein is CASSKDGGTRSKYIHYF.

This clonotype has at least ten counts. The chain joins TRBV29-1 to TRBJ2-5; TRBD2 matches at 14 bases. V dropped 7 bases and J dropped 2; count of bases not matched to a gene: 3. Per germline, CDR1 SQVTM and CDR2 ANQGSEA. The CDR3 spans 14 residues. This CDR3 reads CSAGLAGGQETQYF. CDR3 sequence (DNA): TGCAGCGCCGGACTAGCGGGGGGACAAGAGACCCAGTACTTC.

This clonotype was seen at least ten times. The chain has TRBV12-3 or TRBV12-4 and TRBJ2-1, with 13 bases identical to TRBD2. Trimming cost V 6 bases and J 6 bases; bases outside gene matches: 5. This CDR3 spans 15 amino acids. CDR3 amino acids: CASRSGTSGANEQFF. The CDR3 DNA follows: TGTGCCAGCAGGTCCGGGACTAGCGGGGCCAATGAGCAGTTCTTC.

There are a few counts of this clonotype. The chain links TRBV7-8 to TRBJ1-5, with D possibly matching TRBD1 (5 bases). The CDR3 has 16 residues. Trimming removed 2 bases from V and 6 bases from J, with 17 bases in between. The germline CDR1 and CDR2 sequences are SGHVS and FQNEAQ. The CDR3 region has the DNA TGTGCCAGCAGCTTAAACCGGGAAGGGGCAAGTCAGCCCCAGCATTTT. Protein: CASSLNREGASQPQHF.

Details on this clonotype: One end of the junction fails to match germline, which may point to a read error. The V call is TRBV20-1, the J call TRBJ1-4; D perhaps matches TRBD1 (5 bases). Germline CDR1 reads DFQATT; CDR2 reads SNEGSKA (reference sequence). This CDR3 is built from 14 residues. CDR3 sequence reads: CSARTRGGNVKLFF. The CDR3 DNA sequence: TGCAGTGCTAGAACCCGGGGGGGGAATGTAAAACTGTTTTTT.

This clonotype was picked up many times. This chain links TRBV5-4 with TRBJ2-1; the match to TRBD1 covers 10 bases. V lost 4 bases, J lost 5 bases, and 6 bases stayed unmatched. The CDR3 covers 15 residues. Germline values: CDR1 SGHNT, CDR2 YYREEE (reference sequence). The CDR3 here is CASSAPGQGNNEQFF. Here the CDR3 DNA reads TGTGCCAGCAGCGCCCCGGGACAGGGGAACAATGAGCAGTTCTTC.

This clonotype turned up a few times. The J gene is TRBJ1-2, the V gene TRBV7-2, with a tentative D call TRBD1 (6 bases). Between the trimmed V and J ends, which lost 3 bases and 7 bases, there was a span of 15 bases. CDR1 is SGHTA and CDR2 is FQGNSA in the germline V gene. The CDR3 is 14 residues long. The CDR3 region is CASSLRDTQGGYTF. As DNA, the CDR3 is TGTGCCAGCAGCTTGAGGGACACCCAAGGTGGCTACACCTTC.

V is TRBV20-1 and J is TRBJ2-1; either TRBD1 or TRBD2 may fit D (5 bases each). The germline V and J ends were trimmed by 4 bases and 9 bases, with 13 bases remaining between them. The CDR3 totals 12 residues. CDR1 DFQATT and CDR2 SNEGSKA come from the germline V gene (reference sequence). The CDR3 DNA is TGCAGTGCTACCGGGGCATGGGGTGAGCAGTTCTTC. Translating it yields CSATGAWGEQFF.

The genes are TRBV18 and TRBJ1-2; D gene uncertain. CDR3 length: 15 residues. V shed 3 bases and J shed 2 bases, with 13 bases lying between them. Germline CDR1 KGHSH, CDR2 LQKENI. As DNA, the CDR3 is TGTGCCAGCTCACCTGCACGTCAACCGAACTATGGCTACACCTTC. Translating gives CASSPARQPNYGYTF.